A selection of T cell receptor beta chains follows, all from one sample in a study of blood T cell repertoires in COVID-19. Method: immunoSEQ multiplex PCR; TCRdb's copy keeps in-frame clones and lacks some. The data contain about 330,000 clones, about nine tenths of them singletons. The sample was peripheral blood. Source of these receptors: a man aged 30 to 45 with COVID-19, enrolled during active disease. Both conserved end residues are part of each CDR3. A D gene is named only where the DNA matches it firmly. For some rows the clone size is stated as once, few or many, or as a class when expanded; others skip it.

d_call	v_call	j_call	clone_size	cdr3_nt	cdr3_aa
TRBD1	TRBV19	TRBJ2-7	.	TGTGCCAGTAGTACAGGGGGAGTTTCCTACGAGCAGTACTTC	CASSTGGVSYEQYF
.	TRBV7-2	TRBJ2-5	.	TGTGCCAGCAGCTCCGTAGTGGGAGTGGAGACCCAGTACTTC	CASSSVVGVETQYF
TRBD1	TRBV19	TRBJ1-2	.	TGTGCCAGTATCAGGACAGGGACGGACTATGGCTACACCTTC	CASIRTGTDYGYTF
.	TRBV6-2/TRBV6-3	TRBJ1-6	.	TGTGCCAGCAGTTACTCGAGGATTTCTAATTCACCCCTCCACTTT	CASSYSRISNSPLHF
TRBD1	TRBV6-1	TRBJ1-4	.	TGTGCCAGCAGTGATTGGGGGACAGCGGATGAAAAACTGTTTTTT	CASSDWGTADEKLFF
TRBD2	TRBV9	TRBJ2-5	.	TGTGCCAGCAGCACCGGGGGGGCCCGGCAAGAGACCCAGTACTTC	CASSTGGARQETQYF
TRBD1	TRBV5-4	TRBJ1-2	.	TGTGCCAGCAGCGTCGATCAGGGGACAGTTGGCTACACCTTC	CASSVDQGTVGYTF
.	TRBV2	TRBJ1-1	.	TGTGCCAGCAGGCGGATCACAGGGAACAGTGAAGCTTTCTTT	CASRRITGNSEAFF
TRBD1	TRBV9	TRBJ2-7	once	TGTGCCAGCAGCCCCCGGGACAGGGGGATCTACGAGCAGTACTTC	CASSPRDRGIYEQYF
TRBD1	TRBV2	TRBJ2-7	.	TGTGCCAGCACCCGGGACAGGGGCTACGAGCAGTACTTC	CASTRDRGYEQYF
.	TRBV28	TRBJ2-7	.	TGTGCCAGCATACAACAGGCTAGCTCCTACGAGCAGTACTTC	CASIQQASSYEQYF
TRBD1	TRBV28	TRBJ2-5	.	TGTGCCAGCAGTGCCAACAGGGGGGAGACCCAGTACTTC	CASSANRGETQYF
TRBD1	TRBV5-6	TRBJ2-1	few	TGTGCCAGCAGCTTTCCGACGGAGGACAGGGAGTCTTACAATGAGCAGTTCTTC	CASSFPTEDRESYNEQFF
.	TRBV5-6	TRBJ2-5	.	TGTGCCAGCAGCTCCCGACAGGTGGGAGAGACCCAGTACTTC	CASSSRQVGETQYF
TRBD2	TRBV7-2	TRBJ2-5	.	TGTGCCAGCAGTAGACGTGGGACTAGCGCCAGGCCCAGTCCAGAGACCCAGTACTTC	CASSRRGTSARPSPETQYF
.	TRBV3-1/TRBV3-2	TRBJ1-1	.	TGTGCCAGCAGCCTCCTTCCCCCCGGAGGGACTGAAGCTTTCTTT	CASSLLPPGGTEAFF
TRBD2	TRBV19	TRBJ2-7	.	TGTGCCAGTAGTATAGGGGGCGGGAGGGCCCTCTACGAGCAGTACTTC	CASSIGGGRALYEQYF
.	TRBV7-9	TRBJ1-1	.	TGTGCCAGCAGCCCGATCAGGGCGGATACTGAAGCTTTCTTT	CASSPIRADTEAFF
.	TRBV5-1	TRBJ1-2	.	TGCGCCAGCAGCTCTGGACAGAACTATGGCTACACCTTC	CASSSGQNYGYTF
.	TRBV6-5	TRBJ1-2	.	TGTGCCAGCAGTTACTCTTTTCTCAGTAACTATGGCTACACCTTC	CASSYSFLSNYGYTF
.	TRBV18	TRBJ2-1	.	TGTGCCAGCTCACCTCGACTAGAAATCTCCCACAATGAGCAGTTCTTC	CASSPRLEISHNEQFF
.	TRBV13	TRBJ1-2	few	TGTGCCAGCAGCTTAAGGACAGCCTATGGCTACACCTTC	CASSLRTAYGYTF
TRBD1	TRBV5-8	TRBJ2-7	.	TGTGCCAGCAGCTTGAGACAGGGGAGCTACGAGCAGTACTTC	CASSLRQGSYEQYF
.	TRBV6-2/TRBV6-3	TRBJ2-2	.	TGTGCCAGCAGTTATTATCCGGGGGAGCTGTTTTTT	CASSYYPGELFF
TRBD2	TRBV20-1	TRBJ2-1	.	TGCAGTGCTAGTGGTTGGACTAGCGGTAGGATAAGGGGTAGTGAGCAGTTCTTC	CSASGWTSGRIRGSEQFF
.	TRBV5-1	TRBJ2-7	.	TGCGCCAGCAGCTACTCCCCGCCGGTTAGCTCCTACGAGCAGTACTTC	CASSYSPPVSSYEQYF
.	TRBV7-2	TRBJ1-1	.	TGTGCCAGCAGACTATACATGAACACTGAAGCTTTCTTT	CASRLYMNTEAFF
.	TRBV12-5	TRBJ2-1	.	TGTGCTAGTGGTCTCTATATGAACGACAATGAGCAGTTCTTC	CASGLYMNDNEQFF
TRBD1	TRBV14	TRBJ1-3	.	TGTGCCAGCAGCCAACGAAATTGGGCGAGGGGGCTTGGAAACACCATATATTTT	CASSQRNWARGLGNTIYF
TRBD1	TRBV5-1	TRBJ2-1	.	TGCGCCAGCAGCTCTGGACAGGGTGGCAATGAGCAGTTCTTC	CASSSGQGGNEQFF
TRBD1	TRBV18	TRBJ1-6	.	TGTGCCAGCTCGCCGGGACAGGGTGACCCGTTACTCACCCTCCACTTT	CASSPGQGDPLLTLHF
TRBD1	TRBV6-6	TRBJ1-5	.	TGTGCCAGCAGCCAATCCGGGACAGGGTCGACCCAGCCCCAGCATTTT	CASSQSGTGSTQPQHF
TRBD1	TRBV2	TRBJ1-5	.	TGTGCCAGCAGCCGACAGGGTAGGGGAAATCAGCCCCAGCATTTT	CASSRQGRGNQPQHF
TRBD1	TRBV29-1	TRBJ1-2	.	TGCAGCGTCGGGGACAGGGGCTATGGCTACACCTTC	CSVGDRGYGYTF
.	TRBV11-2	TRBJ2-2	.	TGTGCCAGCAGCTTACTTAACACCGGGGAGCTGTTTTTT	CASSLLNTGELFF
TRBD2	TRBV7-6	TRBJ2-5	.	TGTGCCAGCAGCTTATATTGGCCAATGACTAGCGGAAAGCAAGAGACCCAGTACTTC	CASSLYWPMTSGKQETQYF
TRBD1	TRBV9	TRBJ2-1	once	TGTGCCAGCAGCCCCCGGACAGGGGACGATGAGCAGTTCTTC	CASSPRTGDDEQFF
.	TRBV5-6	TRBJ2-7	.	TGTGCCAGCAGCCCCCCCGGAGGCCCCCGCGAGCAGTACTTC	CASSPPGGPREQYF
TRBD2	TRBV10-3	TRBJ2-5	.	TGTGCCATCAGAGGGACTAGGGGCGAGACCCAGTACTTC	CAIRGTRGETQYF
.	TRBV11-2	TRBJ1-1	.	TGTGCCAGCAGCTCACTTCGCGGACAGCTGAACACTGAAGCTTTCTTT	CASSSLRGQLNTEAFF
.	TRBV7-9	TRBJ1-2	.	TGTGCCAGCAGCCCGGGGTACGGAAACTATGGCTACACCTTC	CASSPGYGNYGYTF
TRBD2	TRBV2	TRBJ2-7	.	TGTGCCATCATCCGGACTAGCGGGAGCTCCTACGAGCAGTACTTC	CAIIRTSGSSYEQYF
TRBD1	TRBV18	TRBJ2-6	.	TGTGCCAGCTCACCACCGACAGGGAGCGTATCTGGGGCCAACGTCCTGACTTTC	CASSPPTGSVSGANVLTF
.	TRBV12-2	TRBJ1-2	.	TGTGCAAGTCGCTTAGCCTACAGGGGAGTGGATGGCTACACCTTC	CASRLAYRGVDGYTF
.	TRBV11-1	TRBJ2-7	.	TGTGCCAGCAGCTTAGAGGGGAACTCCTACGAGCAGTACTTC	CASSLEGNSYEQYF
TRBD2	TRBV19	TRBJ2-7	.	TGTGCCAGTAGTATCGGGACTAGCGTCTACGAGCAGTACTTC	CASSIGTSVYEQYF
.	TRBV11-3	TRBJ2-2	.	TGTGCCAGCAGCTTAGTTGGGAGTACCGGGGAGCTGTTTTTT	CASSLVGSTGELFF
.	TRBV10-3	TRBJ2-5	.	TGTGCCATCAGTGAGTCGTTTCGAGAGACCCAGTACTTC	CAISESFRETQYF
TRBD1	TRBV7-3	TRBJ1-1	.	TGTGCCAGCAGCTTCTCCGGGACAGAGGGCGCCCGCACTGAAGCTTTCTTT	CASSFSGTEGARTEAFF
TRBD1	TRBV5-1	TRBJ1-2	.	TGCGCCAGCAGCGAGGGGACAGGCGTCCATGGCTACACCTTC	CASSEGTGVHGYTF
TRBD2	TRBV15	TRBJ2-3	.	TGTGCCACCAGCAGAGACCATTCTAGCGGGAGCCCAGATACGCAGTATTTT	CATSRDHSSGSPDTQYF
.	TRBV20-1	TRBJ1-6	.	TGCAGTGCTGACTCCCAACCCCTCCACTTT	CSADSQPLHF
TRBD2	TRBV2	TRBJ2-7	.	TGTGCCAGCAGTGAGAGGCGGGAGATAGTCTACGAGCAGTACTTC	CASSERREIVYEQYF
.	TRBV5-1	TRBJ2-3	.	TGCGCCAGCAGCTGGCCCGCGACAGACACAGATACGCAGTATTTT	CASSWPATDTDTQYF
TRBD2	TRBV9	TRBJ2-3	few	TGTGCCAGCAGCTACCCCATACTAGCGGGGGGCACAGATACGCAGTATTTT	CASSYPILAGGTDTQYF